This is a list of T cell receptor beta chains from one sample in a study of blood T cell repertoires in COVID-19. Method: immunoSEQ multiplex PCR; TCRdb's copy keeps in-frame clones and lacks some. This sample has around 200,000 clones, with 80% found just once. Sequenced: PBMCs or T cells enriched from blood (not recorded which). The receptors were gathered from a woman aged 40 to 50 with acute COVID-19. Each CDR3 is given with its conserved first and last residue. Fields, in order: J gene, clone size, CDR3 length, D gene, V gene, CDR3 protein, CDR3 DNA. A D gene is named only where the DNA matches it firmly. Clone size, where shown, is once, few, many, or a class for clones that have expanded.

j_call: TRBJ2-3
clone_size: once
cdr3_length: 14
d_call: TRBD2
v_call: TRBV7-2
cdr3_aa: CASSSGLGADTQYF
cdr3_nt: TGTGCCAGCAGCTCTGGACTAGGAGCTGATACGCAGTATTTT

j_call: TRBJ2-7
clone_size: .
cdr3_length: 14
d_call: TRBD1
v_call: TRBV28
cdr3_aa: CASKGTGKRGEQYF
cdr3_nt: TGTGCCAGCAAGGGGACAGGGAAAAGAGGCGAGCAGTACTTC

j_call: TRBJ2-2
clone_size: .
cdr3_length: 15
d_call: TRBD1
v_call: TRBV6-5
cdr3_aa: CASSYNRGNTGELFF
cdr3_nt: TGTGCCAGCAGTTACAACAGGGGGAACACCGGGGAGCTGTTTTTT

j_call: TRBJ2-1
clone_size: few
cdr3_length: 18
d_call: TRBD2
v_call: TRBV23-1
cdr3_aa: CASSRDYISPLKNNEQFF
cdr3_nt: TGCGCCAGCAGTCGGGACTACATCAGCCCCCTTAAAAACAATGAGCAGTTCTTC

j_call: TRBJ2-1
clone_size: .
cdr3_length: 15
d_call: TRBD1
v_call: TRBV28
cdr3_aa: CATQGRRTQYNEQFF
cdr3_nt: TGTGCCACACAGGGGCGACGAACCCAATACAATGAGCAGTTCTTC

j_call: TRBJ1-1
clone_size: once
cdr3_length: 13
d_call: .
v_call: TRBV28
cdr3_aa: CASKRDSFTEAFF
cdr3_nt: TGTGCCAGCAAGAGAGACAGTTTCACTGAAGCTTTCTTT

j_call: TRBJ2-1
clone_size: .
cdr3_length: 15
d_call: TRBD2
v_call: TRBV7-2
cdr3_aa: CAIILGGGNYNEQFF
cdr3_nt: TGTGCCATCATCCTCGGCGGGGGGAATTACAATGAGCAGTTCTTC

j_call: TRBJ1-1
clone_size: .
cdr3_length: 16
d_call: TRBD1
v_call: TRBV28
cdr3_aa: CASSPTRGLSNTEAFF
cdr3_nt: TGTGCCAGCAGCCCTACCAGGGGGCTTTCGAACACTGAAGCTTTCTTT

j_call: TRBJ2-7
clone_size: .
cdr3_length: 16
d_call: TRBD2
v_call: TRBV9
cdr3_aa: CASTPEPGGGSYEQYF
cdr3_nt: TGTGCCAGCACCCCCGAGCCGGGAGGGGGCTCCTACGAGCAGTACTTC

j_call: TRBJ2-7
clone_size: .
cdr3_length: 18
d_call: .
v_call: TRBV3-1/TRBV3-2
cdr3_aa: CASSQEGLRGINPYEQYF
cdr3_nt: TGTGCCAGCAGCCAAGAAGGGCTGAGAGGGATAAATCCCTACGAGCAGTACTTC

j_call: TRBJ1-1
clone_size: .
cdr3_length: 19
d_call: TRBD1
v_call: TRBV28
cdr3_aa: CASSLPGQGAFPMNTEAFF
cdr3_nt: TGTGCCAGCAGTTTACCGGGACAGGGGGCTTTTCCTATGAACACTGAAGCTTTCTTT

j_call: TRBJ2-1
clone_size: .
cdr3_length: 15
d_call: TRBD2
v_call: TRBV29-1
cdr3_aa: CSVEVQGAGADEQFF
cdr3_nt: TGCAGCGTTGAAGTTCAGGGAGCGGGGGCGGATGAGCAGTTCTTC

j_call: TRBJ2-5
clone_size: .
cdr3_length: 16
d_call: .
v_call: TRBV14
cdr3_aa: CAIPRRGLVGQETQYF
cdr3_nt: TGTGCCATCCCACGTCGGGGGTTGGTGGGACAAGAGACCCAGTACTTC

j_call: TRBJ1-3
clone_size: .
cdr3_length: 18
d_call: TRBD1
v_call: TRBV5-6
cdr3_aa: CASSLAGTGGSSGNTIYF
cdr3_nt: TGTGCCAGCAGCTTGGCGGGGACAGGGGGCTCGTCGGGAAACACCATATATTTT

j_call: TRBJ1-2
clone_size: .
cdr3_length: 13
d_call: .
v_call: TRBV3-1/TRBV3-2
cdr3_aa: CASSPSPSYGYTF
cdr3_nt: TGTGCCAGCAGCCCATCCCCGAGCTATGGCTACACCTTC

j_call: TRBJ2-7
clone_size: .
cdr3_length: 14
d_call: TRBD1
v_call: TRBV7-2
cdr3_aa: CASSLMGQGYEQYF
cdr3_nt: TGTGCCAGCAGCTTAATGGGACAGGGGTACGAGCAGTACTTC

j_call: TRBJ2-1
clone_size: few
cdr3_length: 12
d_call: TRBD1
v_call: TRBV12-3/TRBV12-4
cdr3_aa: CASSLTGGEQFF
cdr3_nt: TGTGCCAGCAGTTTGACAGGGGGTGAGCAGTTCTTC

j_call: TRBJ2-1
clone_size: .
cdr3_length: 16
d_call: .
v_call: TRBV3-1/TRBV3-2
cdr3_aa: CASSQVSAASYNEQFF
cdr3_nt: TGTGCCAGCAGCCAAGTTTCCGCGGCCTCCTACAATGAGCAGTTCTTC

j_call: TRBJ2-3
clone_size: once
cdr3_length: 17
d_call: TRBD1
v_call: TRBV5-8
cdr3_aa: CASSLKRGTGYTDTQYF
cdr3_nt: TGTGCCAGCAGCTTGAAAAGGGGGACAGGGTATACAGATACGCAGTATTTT

j_call: TRBJ1-5
clone_size: .
cdr3_length: 17
d_call: .
v_call: TRBV19
cdr3_aa: CASRTDAQGRSNQPQHF
cdr3_nt: TGTGCCAGCCGTACAGATGCCCAGGGGAGAAGCAATCAGCCCCAGCATTTT

j_call: TRBJ2-5
clone_size: .
cdr3_length: 15
d_call: TRBD1
v_call: TRBV5-1
cdr3_aa: CASSLGPGGLETQYF
cdr3_nt: TGCGCCAGCAGCTTGGGGCCAGGGGGTTTAGAGACCCAGTACTTC

j_call: TRBJ1-5
clone_size: .
cdr3_length: 11
d_call: .
v_call: TRBV6-5
cdr3_aa: CASSREQPQHF
cdr3_nt: TGTGCCAGCAGTAGGGAGCAGCCCCAGCATTTT

j_call: TRBJ1-2
clone_size: .
cdr3_length: 15
d_call: .
v_call: TRBV4-3
cdr3_aa: CASSQDYRANYGYTF
cdr3_nt: TGCGCCAGCAGCCAAGATTATCGGGCTAACTATGGCTACACCTTC

j_call: TRBJ1-4
clone_size: .
cdr3_length: 15
d_call: .
v_call: TRBV28
cdr3_aa: CASSLAGATNEKLFF
cdr3_nt: TGTGCCAGCAGTTTGGCGGGAGCAACTAATGAAAAACTGTTTTTT

j_call: TRBJ1-1
clone_size: .
cdr3_length: 14
d_call: .
v_call: TRBV2
cdr3_aa: CASSELRRRTEAFF
cdr3_nt: TGTGCCAGCAGTGAATTAAGGCGGCGCACTGAAGCTTTCTTT

j_call: TRBJ1-5
clone_size: .
cdr3_length: 14
d_call: TRBD1
v_call: TRBV28
cdr3_aa: CASSPTGVNQPQHF
cdr3_nt: TGTGCCAGCAGTCCGACAGGGGTTAATCAGCCCCAGCATTTT

j_call: TRBJ1-1
clone_size: .
cdr3_length: 13
d_call: .
v_call: TRBV30
cdr3_aa: CAWSPGVNTEAFF
cdr3_nt: TGTGCCTGGAGTCCAGGGGTTAACACTGAAGCTTTCTTT

j_call: TRBJ2-1
clone_size: .
cdr3_length: 13
d_call: .
v_call: TRBV14
cdr3_aa: CASSQRGSAEQFF
cdr3_nt: TGTGCCAGCAGCCAAAGGGGATCGGCTGAGCAGTTCTTC

j_call: TRBJ1-2
clone_size: .
cdr3_length: 14
d_call: TRBD1
v_call: TRBV6-5
cdr3_aa: CASSRDRLNYGYTF
cdr3_nt: TGTGCCAGCAGCCGGGACAGGCTTAACTATGGCTACACCTTC

j_call: TRBJ1-3
clone_size: .
cdr3_length: 14
d_call: .
v_call: TRBV7-2
cdr3_aa: CASSLVGSGNTIYF
cdr3_nt: TGTGCCAGCAGCTTAGTGGGGAGCGGAAACACCATATATTTT

j_call: TRBJ2-5
clone_size: .
cdr3_length: 16
d_call: .
v_call: TRBV25-1
cdr3_aa: CASSESVTGIQETQYF
cdr3_nt: TGTGCCAGCAGTGAATCGGTCACAGGGATCCAAGAGACCCAGTACTTC